This T cell receptor (beta chain) was retrieved from a study of cytomegalovirus exposure and HLA in healthy donors. At the level of the study: An earlier analysis found fewer than 140 million unique TCR beta sequences from approximately 190 million T cells.

PCR amplification relied on 60 Vbeta primers (plus 13 Jbeta primers). This table comes from immunoSEQ multiplex PCR, and its TCRdb copy is limited to in-frame clones, with some not included. The table includes tens of thousands of clones, 76% detected once. With 1 base removed from V and 9 bases from J, the gap between germline ends came to 13 bases. In germline, CDR1 is SGHAT, CDR2 FQNNGV. The CDR3 loop spans 15 amino acids. Donors sampled were nominally healthy, though unrecorded immune exposures were likely. This rearrangement joins TRBV11-2 to TRBJ1-6; no definite D call. The clonotype comes from a male donor in good health and CMV-seronegative. The sequenced sample was PBMCs. Written as DNA, the CDR3 is TGTGCCAGCAGCTTAGGACTCTCGGGAGGTTCACCCCTCCACTTT. It specifies CASSLGLSGGSPLHF.